Shown below are 20 T cell receptor beta chains from a single sample sequenced in a study of regulatory T cells in long-lasting Graves disease. As for time point: persistent/refractory GD, antithyroid drugs over 5 years with positive TRAb. PBMC-derived RNA was used for the TCR library. The TCR beta library used iRepertoire HTBI primers with Arm-PCR amplification of CDR3. TCRdb re-called the multiplex PCR reads with MiXCR, one entry per CDR3 protein. The repertoire holds approximately 400,000 distinct CDR3 sequences, with 23% as singletons. Specimen: peripheral blood mononuclear cells (PBMCs), collected when the disease was refractory, from a patient treated with antithyroid drugs. The receptors were gathered from a female donor with Graves disease.

This clonotype was seen repeatedly, ten times or more. J is TRBJ1-5 and V is TRBV27; weak D call: TRBD1 (6 bases). From germline, CDR1 is MNHEY and CDR2 SMNVEV (reference sequence). V gave up 6 bases and J gave up 2 bases, with 11 bases separating them. The CDR3 sequence is 14 residues long. The CDR3 loop is CASSWSGGNQPQHF. The CDR3 nucleotides read TGTGCCAGCAGCTGGTCAGGGGGCAATCAGCCCCAGCATTTT.

A few counts support this clonotype. CDR3 region: CASSVPRGEGEKLFF. CDR3 DNA sequence: TGTGCCAGCAGCGTTCCTAGGGGGGAAGGGGAAAAACTGTTTTTT. The chain recombines TRBV7-9 with TRBJ1-4, with D possibly matching TRBD1 (6 bases). The CDR3 totals 15 residues. In germline, CDR1 is SEHNR, CDR2 FQNEAQ (reference sequence). With 5 bases removed from V and 8 bases from J, the gap between germline ends came to 18 bases.

In this sample, this clonotype turned up a few times. The chain links TRBV29-1 to TRBJ2-5, with D hard to call. Germline assignment: CDR1 SQVTM and CDR2 ANQGSEA. Deletions cut 4 bases from V and 4 bases from J, with 10 bases between. This CDR3 has 12 amino acids. CDR3 protein: CSVVYPGETQYF. The CDR3 DNA is TGCAGCGTTGTGTATCCGGGAGAGACCCAGTACTTC.

The chain couples TRBV28 to TRBJ2-7, with 7 nucleotides matching TRBD1. Trimming at V came to 8 bases and at J to 0 bases, leaving 22 bases not matched to a gene. The CDR3 is made up of 19 amino acids. Germline-derived CDR1 and CDR2 are MDHEN and SYDVKM. CDR3 nucleotides: TGTGCCAGCGGTGAAGCTAGAAGACAGGGCTCACCCCTCTCCTACGAGCAGTACTTC. Translating it yields CASGEARRQGSPLSYEQYF.

Here the CDR3 DNA reads TGTGCCAGCAAGACTGGACTAGCCGGGGAGCTGTTTTTT. It is translated as CASKTGLAGELFF. The gene calls are TRBV12-3 or TRBV12-4 and TRBJ2-2; 7 positions agree with TRBD2. The CDR3 length is 13 residues. J gave up 6 bases and V 7 bases, and 5 bases lay outside the gene matches.

Points on this clonotype: This sequence may be a read error, since a much larger clone differs from it by one base. This chain joins TRBV28 and TRBJ2-6; a possible D gene is TRBD2 (6 bases). CDR1 MDHEN and CDR2 SYDVKM come from the germline V gene. This CDR3 is built from 18 residues. The CDR3 loop reads CVTFTLGGKSSGANVLTF. In nucleotides, the CDR3 is TGTGTCACCTTCACTCTCGGGGGAAAGAGCTCTGGGGCCAACGTCCTGACTTTC.

This clonotype was counted a few times. The rearrangement links TRBV7-9 to TRBJ1-1, with D uncertain. CDR3 length: 15 residues. CDR1 SEHNR and CDR2 FQNEAQ come from the germline V gene (reference sequence). V lost 6 bases, J lost 3 bases, and 17 bases lay in between. In DNA form, the CDR3 reads TGTGCCAGCAGATCCCCGACGGGCTCCTACACTGAAGCTTTCTTT. Amino acid sequence: CASRSPTGSYTEAFF.

This chain uses TRBV20-1 with TRBJ1-3, with D unresolved. Looked up from germline, CDR1 is DFQATT and CDR2 is SNEGSKA (reference sequence). Trimming cost V 0 bases and J 2 bases, with 8 bases left between them. This CDR3 comprises 14 residues. The CDR3 region has the DNA TGCAGTGCTAGAGATCGACGGGCTGGAAACACCATATATTTT. Translating gives CSARDRRAGNTIYF.

This clonotype was counted at least ten times. The chain combines TRBV27 with TRBJ2-4; D gene uncertain. This CDR3 region has 15 residues. The germline V gene encodes CDR1 MNHEY and CDR2 SMNVEV (reference sequence). The ends were cut back, 4 bases at V and 0 bases at J, with 10 bases in the middle. In DNA form, the CDR3 reads TGTGCCAGCAGTTCCATAGGCCTAGCCAAAAACATTCAGTACTTC. Its protein is CASSSIGLAKNIQYF.

This rearrangement joins TRBV30 to TRBJ2-1; TRBD2 agrees at 7 bases. Germline values: CDR1 GTSNPN, CDR2 SVGIG (reference sequence). The CDR3 runs to 13 residues. The junction had 6 bases not matched to a gene; V was cut back by 2 bases and J by 8 bases. The CDR3 region has the DNA TGTGCCTGGAGTCGTACTAGCGTTGATGAGCAGTTCTTC. It translates to CAWSRTSVDEQFF.

The chain links TRBV14 to TRBJ2-2, with 7 bases aligning to TRBD2. Germline V lookup: CDR1 SGHDN, CDR2 FVKESK. V shed 4 bases and J 4 bases; nucleotides not matched to a gene: 6. This CDR3 comprises 15 residues. This chain's CDR3 is CASSPRGLSTGELFF. Here the CDR3 DNA reads TGTGCCAGCAGCCCAAGGGGACTAAGCACCGGGGAGCTGTTTTTT.

The chain has TRBV29-1 and TRBJ1-2; D possibly corresponds to TRBD1 (5 bases). Trimming shortened V by 7 bases and J by 7 bases, and 19 bases separated the two germline ends. The V gene's germline CDR1 is SQVTM and CDR2 ANQGSEA. The CDR3 extends over 13 amino acids. CDR3 amino acids: CSADPSIRGGYTF. The CDR3 DNA reads TGCAGCGCCGACCCCTCCATAAGGGGTGGCTACACCTTC. Filled out from reference TRBV29-1 and TRBJ1-2, the complete variable domain reads SAVISQKPSRDICQRGTSLTIQCQVDSQVTMMFWYRQQPGQSLTLIATANQGSEATYESGFVIDKFPISRPNLTFSTLTVSNMSPEDSSIYLCSADPSIRGGYTFGSGTRLTVV.

This clonotype has a count of ten or more. The V call is TRBV6-1, the J call TRBJ1-1; 7 nucleotides align to TRBD1. V lost 4 bases to trimming and J lost 1 base; unmatched junction nucleotides: 6. The CDR3 runs 15 residues. Germline V gives CDR1 MNHNS, CDR2 SASEGT. The DNA of the CDR3 is TGTGCCAGCAGTGCCCTCGGGACAGAGAACACTGAAGCTTTCTTT. It codes for CASSALGTENTEAFF.

This chain links TRBV2 with TRBJ2-6; D gene ambiguous. The CDR3 length is 15 residues. Between the trimmed V and J ends, which lost 7 bases and 4 bases, there was a span of 14 bases. CDR1 SNHLY and CDR2 FYNNEI come from the germline V gene. Here the CDR3 reads CASKISDSGANVLTF. The DNA of the CDR3 is TGTGCCAGCAAGATATCCGACTCAGGGGCCAACGTCCTGACTTTC.

This clonotype was detected only a few times. This chain uses TRBV6-1 with TRBJ1-2; unclear D gene. The length of the CDR3 is 15 residues. The V end lost 3 bases, the J end lost 4 bases, and 15 bases lay between the germline ends. Per the germline V gene, CDR1 is MNHNS and CDR2 is SASEGT. CDR3 nucleotide sequence: TGTGCCAGCAGTGAGAGTCTCCCACCAGTCTATGGCTACACCTTC. Its protein is CASSESLPPVYGYTF.

This chain links TRBV4-3 with TRBJ2-7; possibly TRBD1 for D (5 bases). Germline CDR1 LGHNA, CDR2 YSLEER. The V end was cut by 0 bases, the J end by 6 bases, with 15 bases between. The CDR3 has 15 residues. As DNA, the CDR3 is TGCGCCAGCAGCCAAGACTCCCAGGGATTTCGCGAGCAGTACTTC. It encodes CASSQDSQGFREQYF.

A few counts support this clonotype. The V call is TRBV7-2, the J call TRBJ1-6, with 10 nucleotides matching TRBD1. V trimming: 1 base; J trimming: 8 bases; junction bases outside the gene matches: 2. Germline CDR1 and CDR2: SGHTA and FQGNSA. This CDR3 has 15 residues. The DNA for the CDR3 is TGTGCCAGCAGCTTAGGGGACAGGGGTGATTCACCCCTCCACTTT. This sequence encodes CASSLGDRGDSPLHF.

This clonotype was picked up a small number of times. The V and J genes are TRBV28 and TRBJ2-4; 8 bases are shared with TRBD1. The V and J ends lost 7 bases and 2 bases, in that order; junction bases with no gene match: 4. This CDR3 spans 14 amino acids. In germline, CDR1 is MDHEN, CDR2 SYDVKM. The CDR3 sequence is CASNPGGSKNIQYF. The CDR3 nucleotides are TGTGCCAGCAACCCAGGGGGCTCCAAAAACATTCAGTACTTC.

With regard to this clonotype: One end of the junction fails to match germline, which may point to a read error. The chain uses TRBV7-7 and TRBJ2-6; a weak D match, TRBD1 (5 bases). The CDR3 has 13 amino acids. Germline lookup yields CDR1 SSHAT and CDR2 FNYEAQ (reference sequence). CDR3 sequence reads: CASRDSGANVLTF. CDR3 nucleotide sequence: TGTGCTAGCAGGGATTCTGGGGCCAACGTCCTGACTTTC. Filled out from reference TRBV7-7 and TRBJ2-6, the complete variable domain reads GAGVSQSPRYKVTKRGQDVTLRCDPISSHATLYWYQQALGQGPEFLTYFNYEAQPDKSGLPSDRFSAERPEGSISTLTIQRTEQRDSAMYRCASRDSGANVLTFGAGSRLTVL.

This clonotype was seen a handful of times. This sequence joins TRBV28 and TRBJ1-1; a possible D gene is TRBD1 (5 bases). The V end was cut by 3 bases, the J end by 4 bases, with 12 bases between. In germline, CDR1 is MDHEN, CDR2 SYDVKM. This CDR3 spans 14 amino acids. The CDR3 reads CASSFEGFGTEAFF. The CDR3 DNA reads TGTGCCAGCAGTTTTGAGGGGTTTGGCACTGAAGCTTTCTTT.